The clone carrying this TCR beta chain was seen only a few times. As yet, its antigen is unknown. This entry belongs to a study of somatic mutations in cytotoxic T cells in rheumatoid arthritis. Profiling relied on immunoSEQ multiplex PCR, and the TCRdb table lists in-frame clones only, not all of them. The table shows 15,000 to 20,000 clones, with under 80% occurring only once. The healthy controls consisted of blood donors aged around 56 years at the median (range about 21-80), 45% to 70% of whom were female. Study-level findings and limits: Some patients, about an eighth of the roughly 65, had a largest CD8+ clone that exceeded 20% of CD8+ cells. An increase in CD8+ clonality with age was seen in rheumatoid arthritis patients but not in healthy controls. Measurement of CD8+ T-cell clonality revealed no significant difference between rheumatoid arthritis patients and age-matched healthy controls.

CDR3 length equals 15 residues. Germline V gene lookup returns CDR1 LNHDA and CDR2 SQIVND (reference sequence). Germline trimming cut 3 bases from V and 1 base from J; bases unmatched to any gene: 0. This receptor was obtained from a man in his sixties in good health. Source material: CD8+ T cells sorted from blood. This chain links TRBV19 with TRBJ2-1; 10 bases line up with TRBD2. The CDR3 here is CASSMTSGSYNEQFF. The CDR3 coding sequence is TGTGCCAGTAGTATGACTAGCGGGTCCTACAATGAGCAGTTCTTC.